A selection of T cell receptor beta chains follows, all from one sample in a study of T cell repertoires in cytomegalovirus infection. No antigens are known for them. Each CDR3 protein is one row after TCRdb ran MiXCR on the reads. The table has about 900,000 distinct CDR3 sequences, about a third seen once; the top ten hold over 12%. The sequencing here drew on cultured CD8+ T cells from PBMCs, taken from culture after CMV antigen stimulation. The receptors shown here come from a human donor in good health (CMV status not recorded). Some clones in this sample may be carry-over from other donors' samples. CDR3s include the opening cysteine and the closing phenylalanine or tryptophan. The D gene is left open where the match is weak. Expanded clones get a size class; other rows say once, few or many, or leave the size out.

15	TRBD1	TRBV15	TRBJ2-2	few	CATSVPGQGPGELFF	TGTGCCACCAGCGTCCCGGGACAGGGGCCCGGGGAGCTGTTTTTT
15	-	TRBV7-8	TRBJ1-4	-	CASSLPDHSHEKLFF	TGTGCCAGCAGCTTACCGGATCACAGCCACGAAAAACTGTTTTTT
14	TRBD2	TRBV6-6	TRBJ2-1	-	CASTRGSGGDEQFF	TGTGCCAGCACCCGGGGTAGCGGGGGGGACGAGCAGTTCTTC
15	-	TRBV27	TRBJ1-6	-	CASSLGVTYNSPLHF	TGTGCCAGCAGTTTAGGGGTCACATACAATTCACCCCTCCACTTT
15	-	TRBV12-3/TRBV12-4	TRBJ1-2	few	CASLLIVEGHLGYTF	TGTGCCAGCTTGTTAATCGTCGAAGGCCATCTTGGCTACACCTTC
14	TRBD1	TRBV7-2	TRBJ1-2	many	CASSSSGTGYGYTF	TGTGCCAGCAGCTCATCCGGGACAGGTTATGGCTACACCTTC
14	-	TRBV7-8	TRBJ2-5	few	CASSPAHHTETQYF	TGTGCCAGCAGCCCCGCACACCATACGGAGACCCAGTACTTC
14	-	TRBV20-1	TRBJ2-7	few	CSARIVGQIYEQYF	TGCAGTGCTAGAATAGTTGGACAAATTTACGAGCAGTACTTC
15	-	TRBV6-4	TRBJ1-1	-	CASSARRGLNTEAFF	TGTGCCAGCAGTGCACGCCGGGGGCTTAACACTGAAGCTTTCTTT
14	-	TRBV27	TRBJ2-1	-	CASSLYPKGHEQFF	TGTGCCAGCAGTTTATACCCCAAGGGCCATGAGCAGTTCTTC
15	-	TRBV7-2	TRBJ2-1	many	CASTELGSDYNEQFF	TGTGCCAGCACCGAGTTGGGGTCAGACTACAATGAGCAGTTCTTC
15	TRBD1	TRBV6-5	TRBJ1-1	-	CASSFFRDRDTEAFF	TGTGCCAGCAGTTTTTTCCGGGACAGGGACACTGAAGCTTTCTTT
14	-	TRBV6-1	TRBJ2-2	-	CASSLWENTGELFF	TGTGCCAGCAGTCTCTGGGAGAACACCGGGGAGCTGTTTTTT
16	-	TRBV6-5	TRBJ1-6	few	CASSYSGGGSTSPLHF	TGTGCCAGCAGTTACTCGGGGGGTGGGAGTACTTCACCCCTCCACTTT
15	-	TRBV18	TRBJ2-3	-	CASSQDFTSTDTQYF	TGTGCCAGCTCACAGGACTTCACGAGCACAGATACGCAGTATTTT
15	-	TRBV6-6	TRBJ1-2	few	CASSYSKVEAYGYTF	TGTGCCAGCAGTTACTCGAAGGTAGAAGCCTATGGCTACACCTTC
17	-	TRBV12-5	TRBJ2-1	-	CASGFQTEGGSDNEQFF	TGTGCTAGTGGTTTCCAAACTGAAGGGGGGTCTGACAATGAGCAGTTCTTC
13	TRBD1	TRBV29-1	TRBJ1-2	few	CSVRGQRNYGYTF	TGCAGCGTGAGGGGGCAAAGAAACTATGGCTACACCTTC
13	-	TRBV12-3/TRBV12-4	TRBJ1-4	few	CGSGGSGGEKLFF	TGTGGGTCTGGGGGATCCGGCGGGGAAAAACTGTTTTTT
16	TRBD1	TRBV7-6	TRBJ1-4	-	CASSEGDRVTNEKLFF	TGTGCCAGCAGCGAGGGGGACAGGGTAACTAATGAAAAACTGTTTTTT
15	-	TRBV27	TRBJ2-1	-	CASSLVKGYYNEQFF	TGTGCCAGCAGTTTAGTAAAAGGGTATTACAATGAGCAGTTCTTC
15	-	TRBV7-9	TRBJ2-1	-	CASSPPDVRAHEQFF	TGTGCCAGCAGCCCACCTGACGTCAGGGCACATGAGCAGTTCTTC
15	-	TRBV6-6	TRBJ2-1	-	CASSMGASGYNEQFF	TGTGCCAGCAGTATGGGGGCTAGCGGTTACAATGAGCAGTTCTTC
15	-	TRBV4-2	TRBJ2-5	-	CASSQDTVGQETQYF	TGTGCCAGCAGCCAAGATACGGTGGGCCAAGAGACCCAGTACTTC
18	TRBD2	TRBV20-1	TRBJ2-3	-	CSARDSGGERELTDTQYF	TGCAGTGCTAGAGATTCGGGGGGGGAGCGGGAGCTTACAGATACGCAGTATTTT
12	-	TRBV2	TRBJ1-1	-	CVSSDGGSEAFF	TGTGTCAGCAGTGATGGTGGGTCTGAAGCTTTCTTT
12	-	TRBV4-1	TRBJ1-4	-	CASSKEGEKLFF	TGCGCCAGCAGCAAAGAGGGTGAAAAACTGTTTTTT
17	-	TRBV6-5	TRBJ2-2	-	CASSNPRTGRDTGELFF	TGTGCCAGCAGTAATCCTCGAACAGGGAGGGACACCGGGGAGCTGTTTTTT
14	-	TRBV7-9	TRBJ1-3	many	CASTVGVSGNTIYF	TGTGCCAGCACCGTTGGTGTTTCTGGAAACACCATATATTTT
13	-	TRBV7-4	TRBJ2-7	-	CASSTREAYEQYF	TGTGCCAGCAGCACCAGAGAAGCCTACGAGCAGTACTTC
14	-	TRBV12-3/TRBV12-4	TRBJ2-2	few	CASSRSGITGELFF	TGTGCCAGCAGCCGTTCCGGTATCACCGGGGAGCTGTTTTTT
14	-	TRBV24-1	TRBJ1-2	-	CATSDSQANYGYTF	TGTGCCACCAGTGATTCCCAAGCTAACTATGGCTACACCTTC
16	TRBD1	TRBV19	TRBJ1-2	-	CASTGDRSPGNYGYTF	TGTGCCAGTACGGGGGACAGATCCCCGGGGAACTATGGCTACACCTTC